The sequence of this T cell receptor beta chain was determined in a study of long-term antiretroviral therapy in people with HIV. Broader study findings: ART adherence, viral resistance and therapy changes were not recorded. Controls had broader CDR3 length ranges than HIV repertoires did.

Every participant gave one or more pre-ART and two or more post-ART PBMC samples. Details on this clone: Its antigen is still unknown.

Investigators performed immunoSEQ version v3.0 at survey level. Assay used: immunoSEQ multiplex PCR; TCRdb lists only in-frame clones, some missing. The sample lists fewer than 35,000 clones, approximately 85% occurring once. This CDR3 has 13 amino acids. Germline V gene lookup returns CDR1 WSHSY and CDR2 SAAADI. Trimming left V 8 bases short and J 4 bases short, with 12 bases between. This sample comprised unsorted PBMCs, obtained 3 years after starting antiretroviral therapy. The chain carries TRBV10-2 and TRBJ1-5; TRBD1 is a possible D gene (6 bases). The receptor was isolated from a man between 35 and 55 years old with HIV. The CDR3 region is CASGTGFNQPQHF. CDR3 nucleotides: TGCGCCAGCGGTACAGGGTTTAATCAGCCCCAGCATTTT.